Sequencing of this T cell receptor beta chain was carried out in a study of blood T cell repertoires in COVID-19. Per the original methods: How many nucleated cells were present was estimated from reference gene primer amplification. Assay: immunoSEQ multiplex PCR; the TCRdb copy retains only in-frame clones and omits some. The V and J calls and the clone size are those of that table, but D and trimming were determined from the DNA. The sample records 70,000 or so clones, 78% being singletons. With 10 bases removed from V and 0 bases from J, the gap between germline ends came to 15 bases. Germline V gives CDR1 SEHNR, CDR2 FQNEAQ (reference sequence). The CDR3 is made up of 14 amino acids. This clone was counted between two and nine times.

The receptor was derived from a human donor in a cohort sampled during active COVID-19. V gene TRBV7-9 combines with J gene TRBJ1-1; D perhaps matches TRBD1 (5 bases). Sequenced: peripheral blood. The CDR3 reads CAIRGGAMNTEAFF. For the CDR3, the DNA is TGTGCCATCCGAGGAGGGGCAATGAACACTGAAGCTTTCTTT. Full variable domain (missing parts from reference TRBV7-9 and TRBJ1-1): DTGVSQNPRHKITKRGQNVTFRCDPISEHNRLYWYRQTLGQGPEFLTYFQNEAQLEKSRLLSDRFSAERPKGSFSTLEIQRTEQGDSAMYLCAIRGGAMNTEAFFGQGTRLTVV.